This is a list of T cell receptor beta chains from one sample in a study of T cell responses to AZD1222 COVID-19 vaccine. TCRdb's table, derived via immunoSEQ multiplex PCR, lists solely in-frame clones and lacks some. The sample lists 85,000 to 130,000 clones; roughly 88% were seen once. The sample was peripheral blood, taken 28 days after the second AZD1222 dose. The source is an adult who received the AZD1222 COVID-19 vaccine. Each CDR3 is given with its conserved first and last residue. Each record gives: D gene, J gene, V gene, clone size, CDR3 DNA, CDR3 protein. A D gene is named only where the DNA matches it firmly. Clone size is shown for a subset of rows, as once, few, many or a class of expanded clone.

-	TRBJ2-3	TRBV18	-	TGTGCCAGCTCACCACCGGAGACAGATACGCAGTATTTT	CASSPPETDTQYF
TRBD1	TRBJ1-4	TRBV4-2	-	TGTGCCAGCAGCCAAGGGACAGGGGGTTTTCTAGGGGAAAAACTGTTTTTT	CASSQGTGGFLGEKLFF
-	TRBJ2-6	TRBV25-1	few	TGTGCCAGCAGTCTGACGGGACGCGGGGACTCTGGGGCCAACGTCCTGACTTTC	CASSLTGRGDSGANVLTF
-	TRBJ1-1	TRBV7-3	-	TGTGCCAGCAGCTTAAGGGGGCGTGAAGCTTTCTTT	CASSLRGREAFF
TRBD2	TRBJ2-7	TRBV5-6	-	TGTGCCAGCAGCTCCACCCCTAGCGGGGGGGCCGGGGACGAGCAGTACTTC	CASSSTPSGGAGDEQYF
TRBD1	TRBJ2-5	TRBV2	-	TGTGCCAGCAGTGGACAGGGAACGGAGACCCAGTACTTC	CASSGQGTETQYF
TRBD1	TRBJ2-7	TRBV2	-	TGTGCCAGCATGCCATCCGGGACAGACTACGAGCAGTACTTC	CASMPSGTDYEQYF
-	TRBJ2-7	TRBV5-1	-	TGCGCCAGCAGCTTGGTGGTAGATTCCTACGAGCAGTACTTC	CASSLVVDSYEQYF
-	TRBJ2-5	TRBV5-5	-	TGTGCCAGCAGCCTACCTCTGGAGACCCAGTACTTC	CASSLPLETQYF
-	TRBJ2-7	TRBV7-2	-	TGTGCCAGCAGCCCAGGACAAGCACTCGAGCAGTACTTC	CASSPGQALEQYF
-	TRBJ2-3	TRBV7-9	-	TGTGCCAGCAGCTTTGGGGGGCGCACAGATACGCAGTATTTT	CASSFGGRTDTQYF
-	TRBJ2-1	TRBV19	-	TGTGCCAGTAGTGTGGATGTGAGCTCCTACAATGAGCAGTTCTTC	CASSVDVSSYNEQFF
TRBD2	TRBJ2-3	TRBV9	-	TGTGCCAGCAGCGCGACTAGCGGGGGTACAGATACGCAGTATTTT	CASSATSGGTDTQYF
-	TRBJ1-4	TRBV19	-	TGTGCCAGCCTCCCTTTGGGGGATTCGGAAAAACTGTTTTTT	CASLPLGDSEKLFF
-	TRBJ1-2	TRBV11-2	-	TGTGCCAGCAGCTTACCCGAGGGGGACACCTTC	CASSLPEGDTF
-	TRBJ1-6	TRBV7-9	-	TGTGCCAGCAGCTTTGGCAGCTCCTATAATTCACCCCTCCACTTT	CASSFGSSYNSPLHF
-	TRBJ2-3	TRBV4-2	-	TGTGCCAGCAGCCAACCATTACTACCGGGGAACACAGATACGCAGTATTTT	CASSQPLLPGNTDTQYF